This TCR beta chain appears in the sequencing data of a study of blood T cell repertoires in COVID-19. Study-level information: Samples came from the United States, Italy and Spain, spanning acute and convalescent COVID-19. The cDNA or gDNA used as material had been derived from T cells, B-cell-depleted T cells, or PBMCs.

Generated by immunoSEQ multiplex PCR, the TCRdb table keeps only in-frame clones and is missing some. The table has approximately 160,000 clones, around 84% seen once. Living in about two dozen US areas, the participants were between 18 and 89 years of age. Membership in each cohort depended on participant-reported clinical history. Sequenced input: PBMCs or T cells enriched from blood (not recorded which). The receptor was isolated from a man between 50 and 59 years old who had recovered from COVID-19.

The CDR3 sequence: CASSLSSRAMNTEAFF. CDR3 coding DNA: TGTGCCAGCAGTTTATCATCGAGGGCGATGAACACTGAAGCTTTCTTT. The rearrangement joins TRBV27 to TRBJ1-1, with D unclear. The CDR3 totals 16 residues. V was pared by 0 bases and J by 0 bases, with 11 bases between. CDR1 MNHEY and CDR2 SMNVEV come from the germline V gene (reference sequence).